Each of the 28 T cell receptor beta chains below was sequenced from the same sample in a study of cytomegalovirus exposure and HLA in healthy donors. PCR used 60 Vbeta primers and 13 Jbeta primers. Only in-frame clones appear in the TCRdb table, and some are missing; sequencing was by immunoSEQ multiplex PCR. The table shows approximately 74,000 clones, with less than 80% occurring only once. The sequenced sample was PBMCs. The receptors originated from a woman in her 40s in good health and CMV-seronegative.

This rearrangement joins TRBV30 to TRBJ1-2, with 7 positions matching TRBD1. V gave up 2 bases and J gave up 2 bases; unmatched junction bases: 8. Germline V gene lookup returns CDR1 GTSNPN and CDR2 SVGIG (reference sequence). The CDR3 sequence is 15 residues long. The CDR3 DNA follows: TGTGCCTGGAGTTATCTCCAGGGGGAAAACTATGGCTACACCTTC. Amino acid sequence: CAWSYLQGENYGYTF.

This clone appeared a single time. The CDR3 DNA is TGTGCCAGCACCCGTACCCCGGGAGTGGAGAATGAGCAGTTCTTC. It is translated as CASTRTPGVENEQFF. The chain combines TRBV13 with TRBJ2-1; weak D call: TRBD2 (6 bases). Per the germline V gene, CDR1 is PRHDT and CDR2 is FYEKMQ (reference sequence). V was pared by 7 bases and J by 7 bases, with 20 bases between. The CDR3 totals 15 residues.

The CDR3 DNA reads as TGTGCCAGCAGTTTATCGGCTACAGGATACGAGCAGTACTTC. Residues: CASSLSATGYEQYF. The V call is TRBV27, the J call TRBJ2-7, with D tentatively TRBD1 (5 bases). Trimming removed 0 bases at V and 4 bases at J, with 10 bases between. Germline loops: CDR1 MNHEY, CDR2 SMNVEV (reference sequence). CDR3 length: 14 residues.

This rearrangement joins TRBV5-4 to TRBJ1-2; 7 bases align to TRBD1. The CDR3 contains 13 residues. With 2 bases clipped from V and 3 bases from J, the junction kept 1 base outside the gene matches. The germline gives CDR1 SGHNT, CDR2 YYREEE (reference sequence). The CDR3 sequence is CASSFDRDYGYTF. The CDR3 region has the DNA TGTGCCAGCAGCTTCGACAGGGACTATGGCTACACCTTC.

The CDR3 sequence is CASSYGVTNTGELFF. CDR3 nucleotides: TGCGCCAGCAGCTACGGGGTTACGAACACCGGGGAGCTGTTTTTT. This chain links TRBV5-1 with TRBJ2-2, with a tentative D call TRBD2 (5 bases). CDR1 and CDR2 (germline): SGHRS, YFSETQ. Trimming took 3 bases from V and 0 from J, leaving 9 bases between them. The CDR3 has 15 amino acids.

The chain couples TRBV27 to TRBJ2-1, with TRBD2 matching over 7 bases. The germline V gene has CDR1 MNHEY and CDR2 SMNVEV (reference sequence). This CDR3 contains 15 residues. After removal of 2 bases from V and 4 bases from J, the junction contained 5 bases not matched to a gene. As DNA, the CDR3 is TGTGCCAGCAGTTTAGGCGGGAGAGAATACAATGAGCAGTTCTTC. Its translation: CASSLGGREYNEQFF.

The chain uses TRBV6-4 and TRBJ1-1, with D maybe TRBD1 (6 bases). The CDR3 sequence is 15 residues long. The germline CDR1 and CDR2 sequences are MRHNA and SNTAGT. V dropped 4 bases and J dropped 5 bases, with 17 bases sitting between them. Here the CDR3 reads CASSATREGGTEAFF. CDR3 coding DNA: TGTGCCAGCAGTGCCACCCGGGAGGGGGGGACTGAAGCTTTCTTT.

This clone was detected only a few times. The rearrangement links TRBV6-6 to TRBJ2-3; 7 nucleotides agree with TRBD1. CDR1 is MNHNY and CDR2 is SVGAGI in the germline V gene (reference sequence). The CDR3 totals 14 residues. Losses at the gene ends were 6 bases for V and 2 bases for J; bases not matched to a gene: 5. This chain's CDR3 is CASRMDRLTDTQYF. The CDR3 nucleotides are TGTGCCAGCAGGATGGACAGGCTCACAGATACGCAGTATTTT.

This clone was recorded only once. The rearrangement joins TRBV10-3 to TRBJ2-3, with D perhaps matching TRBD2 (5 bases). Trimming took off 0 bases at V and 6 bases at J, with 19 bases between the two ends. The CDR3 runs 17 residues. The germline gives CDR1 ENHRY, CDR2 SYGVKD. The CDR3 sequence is CAISESFNGPGGDTQYF. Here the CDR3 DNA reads TGTGCCATCAGTGAGTCGTTTAATGGACCCGGCGGGGATACGCAGTATTTT.

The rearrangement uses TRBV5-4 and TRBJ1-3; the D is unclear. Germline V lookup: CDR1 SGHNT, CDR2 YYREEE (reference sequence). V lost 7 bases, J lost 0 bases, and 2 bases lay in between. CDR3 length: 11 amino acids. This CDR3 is CASHSGNTIYF. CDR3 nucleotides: TGTGCCAGCCACTCTGGAAACACCATATATTTT.

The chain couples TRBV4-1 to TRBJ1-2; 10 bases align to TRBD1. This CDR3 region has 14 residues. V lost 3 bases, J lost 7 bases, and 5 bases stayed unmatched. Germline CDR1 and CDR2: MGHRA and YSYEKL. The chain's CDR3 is CASSQGTGARGYTF. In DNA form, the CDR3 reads TGCGCCAGCAGCCAGGGGACAGGGGCGCGTGGCTACACCTTC.

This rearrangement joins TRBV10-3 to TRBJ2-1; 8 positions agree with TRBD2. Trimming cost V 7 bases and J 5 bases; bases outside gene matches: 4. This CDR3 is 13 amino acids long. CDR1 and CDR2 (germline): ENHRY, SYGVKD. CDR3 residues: CAITSRGDNEQFF. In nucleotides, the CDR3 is TGTGCCATCACATCGCGGGGGGACAATGAGCAGTTCTTC.

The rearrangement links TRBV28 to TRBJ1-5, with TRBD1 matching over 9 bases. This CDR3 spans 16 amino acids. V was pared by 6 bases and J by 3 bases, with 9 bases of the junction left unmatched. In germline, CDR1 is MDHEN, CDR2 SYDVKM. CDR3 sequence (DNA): TGTGCCAGCAGCTCCGGGACAGGGAAGAACAATCAGCCCCAGCATTTT. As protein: CASSSGTGKNNQPQHF.

The CDR3 reads CSAGGTTRTDTQYF. In DNA form, the CDR3 reads TGCAGCGCCGGCGGGACCACACGCACAGATACGCAGTATTTT. This rearrangement joins TRBV29-1 to TRBJ2-3, with D possibly being TRBD2 (6 bases). The V end was cut by 7 bases, the J end by 1 base, with 15 bases between. This CDR3 is 14 amino acids long. Looked up from germline, CDR1 is SQVTM and CDR2 is ANQGSEA.

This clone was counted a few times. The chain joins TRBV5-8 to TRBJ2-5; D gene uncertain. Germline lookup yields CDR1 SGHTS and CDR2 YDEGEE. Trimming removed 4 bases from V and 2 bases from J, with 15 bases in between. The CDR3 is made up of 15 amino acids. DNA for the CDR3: TGTGCCAGCAGCGCCGGAGTGTCCGGACAAGAGACCCAGTACTTC. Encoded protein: CASSAGVSGQETQYF.

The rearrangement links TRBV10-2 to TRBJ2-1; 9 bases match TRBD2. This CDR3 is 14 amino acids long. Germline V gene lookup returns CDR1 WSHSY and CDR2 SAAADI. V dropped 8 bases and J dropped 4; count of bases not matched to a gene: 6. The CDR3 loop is CASSLAGLYNEQFF. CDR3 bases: TGCGCCAGCTCCCTAGCGGGACTATACAATGAGCAGTTCTTC.

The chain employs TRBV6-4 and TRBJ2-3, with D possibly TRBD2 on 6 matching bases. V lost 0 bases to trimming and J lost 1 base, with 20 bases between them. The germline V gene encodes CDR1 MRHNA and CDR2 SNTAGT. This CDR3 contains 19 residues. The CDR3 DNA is TGTGCCAGCAGTGACTCGAAAACGGGAGAGGCTCGACGCACAGATACGCAGTATTTT. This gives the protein CASSDSKTGEARRTDTQYF.

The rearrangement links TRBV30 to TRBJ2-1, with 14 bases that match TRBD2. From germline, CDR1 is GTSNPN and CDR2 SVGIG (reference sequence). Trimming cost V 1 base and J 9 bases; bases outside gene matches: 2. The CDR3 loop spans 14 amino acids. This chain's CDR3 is CAWSAGLAGGEQFF. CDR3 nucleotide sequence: TGTGCCTGGAGTGCTGGACTAGCGGGAGGTGAGCAGTTCTTC.

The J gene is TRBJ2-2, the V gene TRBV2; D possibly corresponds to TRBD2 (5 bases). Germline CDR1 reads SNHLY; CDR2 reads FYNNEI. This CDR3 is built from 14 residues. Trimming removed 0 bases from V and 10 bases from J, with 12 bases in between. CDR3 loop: CASSEALRGEELFF. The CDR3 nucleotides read TGTGCCAGCAGTGAAGCGCTTCGGGGTGAGGAGCTGTTTTTT.

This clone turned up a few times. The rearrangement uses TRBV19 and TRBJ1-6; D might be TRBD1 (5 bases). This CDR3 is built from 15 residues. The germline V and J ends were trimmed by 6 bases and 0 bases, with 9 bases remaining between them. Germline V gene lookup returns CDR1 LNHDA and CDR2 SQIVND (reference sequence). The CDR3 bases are TGTGCCAGTAGGTTGGACAACTCCTATAATTCACCCCTCCACTTT. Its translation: CASRLDNSYNSPLHF.

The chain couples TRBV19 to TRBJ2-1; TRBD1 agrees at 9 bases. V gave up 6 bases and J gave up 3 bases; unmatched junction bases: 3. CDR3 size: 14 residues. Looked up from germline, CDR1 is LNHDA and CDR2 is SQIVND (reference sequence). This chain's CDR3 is CASSATGGYNEQFF. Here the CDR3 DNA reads TGTGCCAGTAGCGCGACAGGGGGCTACAATGAGCAGTTCTTC. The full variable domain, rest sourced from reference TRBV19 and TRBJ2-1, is DGGITQSPKYLFRKEGQNVTLSCEQNLNHDAMYWYRQDPGQGLRLIYYSQIVNDFQKGDIAEGYSVSREKKESFPLTVTSAQKNPTAFYLCASSATGGYNEQFFGPGTRLTVL.

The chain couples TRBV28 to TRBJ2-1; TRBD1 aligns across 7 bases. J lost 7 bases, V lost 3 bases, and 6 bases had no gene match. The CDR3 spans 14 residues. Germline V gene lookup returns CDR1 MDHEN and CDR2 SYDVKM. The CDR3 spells CASSLTGWGNEQFF. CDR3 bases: TGTGCCAGCAGTTTGACAGGGTGGGGTAATGAGCAGTTCTTC. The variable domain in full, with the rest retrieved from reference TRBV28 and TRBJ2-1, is DVKVTQSSRYLVKRTGEKVFLECVQDMDHENMFWYRQDPGLGLRLIYFSYDVKMKEKGDIPEGYSVSREKKERFSLILESASTNQTSMYLCASSLTGWGNEQFFGPGTRLTVL.

The CDR3 DNA reads as TGTGCCAGCTCGGGGATGAAGGACAGCGCGAACACTGAAGCTTTCTTT. The encoded protein is CASSGMKDSANTEAFF. The chain links TRBV18 to TRBJ1-1; D may be TRBD1 (6 bases). CDR1 and CDR2 from the germline V gene are KGHSH and LQKENI. This CDR3 has 16 residues. V was trimmed by 6 bases and J by 1 base, leaving 18 bases between them.

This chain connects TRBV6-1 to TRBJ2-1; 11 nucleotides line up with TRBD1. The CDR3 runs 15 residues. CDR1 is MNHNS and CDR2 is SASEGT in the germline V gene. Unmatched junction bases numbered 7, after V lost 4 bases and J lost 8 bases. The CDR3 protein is CASSVGQGASDEQFF. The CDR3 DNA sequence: TGTGCCAGCAGTGTAGGACAGGGGGCGTCGGATGAGCAGTTCTTC.

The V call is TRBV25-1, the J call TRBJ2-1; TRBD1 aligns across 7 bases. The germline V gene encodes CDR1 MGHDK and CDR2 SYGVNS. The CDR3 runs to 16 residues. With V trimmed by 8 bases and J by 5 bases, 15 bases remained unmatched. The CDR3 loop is CASYSPEGASNNEQFF. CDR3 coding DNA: TGTGCCAGCTATAGCCCCGAGGGGGCCTCTAACAATGAGCAGTTCTTC. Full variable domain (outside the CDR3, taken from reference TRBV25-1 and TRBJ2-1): EADIYQTPRYLVIGTGKKITLECSQTMGHDKMYWYQQDPGMELHLIHYSYGVNSTEKGDLSSESTVSRIRTEHFPLTLESARPSHTSQYLCASYSPEGASNNEQFFGPGTRLTVL.

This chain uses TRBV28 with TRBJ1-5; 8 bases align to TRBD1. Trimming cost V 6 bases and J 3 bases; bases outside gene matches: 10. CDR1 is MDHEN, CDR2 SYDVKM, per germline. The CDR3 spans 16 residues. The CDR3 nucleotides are TGTGCCAGCAGCCTCGGTCCGGACAGGGTCAATCAGCCCCAGCATTTT. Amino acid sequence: CASSLGPDRVNQPQHF.

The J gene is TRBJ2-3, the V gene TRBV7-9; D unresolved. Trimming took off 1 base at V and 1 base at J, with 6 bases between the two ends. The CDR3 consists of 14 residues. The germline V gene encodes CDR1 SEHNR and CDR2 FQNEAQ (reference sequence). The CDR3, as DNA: TGTGCCAGCAGCTTAGTAGGAGGCACAGATACGCAGTATTTT. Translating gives CASSLVGGTDTQYF. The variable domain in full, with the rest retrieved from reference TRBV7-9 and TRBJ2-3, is DTGVSQNPRHKITKRGQNVTFRCDPISEHNRLYWYRQTLGQGPEFLTYFQNEAQLEKSRLLSDRFSAERPKGSFSTLEIQRTEQGDSAMYLCASSLVGGTDTQYFGPGTRLTVL.

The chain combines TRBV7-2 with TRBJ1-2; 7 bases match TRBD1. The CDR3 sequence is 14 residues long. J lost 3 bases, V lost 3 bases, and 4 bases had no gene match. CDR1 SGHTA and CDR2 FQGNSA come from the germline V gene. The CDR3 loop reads CASSFDRDDYGYTF. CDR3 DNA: TGTGCCAGCAGCTTTGACAGGGACGACTATGGCTACACCTTC.